Described below is a single T cell receptor (beta chain) sequence and its context. Reverse transcription of 0.5 to 1 ug RNA was performed with random hexamers. MiXCR was run by TCRdb on the immunoSEQ multiplex PCR reads, yielding one entry per CDR3 protein. The table lists 100,000 to 150,000 distinct CDR3 sequences, 90% to 95% of them singletons, with over 0.07% in the top ten. The authors carried out high-throughput sequencing of TCR beta. They applied it to CD8+ and CD4+ T cells obtained from blood. This CDR3 is built from 15 residues. These data are taken from a study of CD8 T cells in Susac syndrome.

The TCR sequence derives from a human donor in good health. The V call is TRBV21-1, the J call TRBJ2-7; TRBD1, the table's D call, lacks a check against the DNA. TRBV21-1 is marked as a pseudogene. Sequenced sample: CD4+ T cells from PBMCs. The CDR3 here is CASSPRDVASYEQYF. The CDR3, as DNA: TGTGCCAGCAGCCCCCGGGACGTGGCCTCCTACGAGCAGTACTTC.